These 32 T cell receptor beta chains came from one sample sequenced in a study of T-cell reconstitution after alpha-beta-depleted transplantation in children. Unique molecular identifiers tagged the TCRbeta library. MiXCR, run by TCRdb on the PCR reads, gives a single entry per CDR3 protein. The top ten clones hold 27% of a sample with some 78,000 distinct CDR3 sequences, around an eighth of them seen once. Sequencing was performed on PBMCs, mostly from graft donor cells, taken 180 days after TCRalphabeta/CD19-depleted stem cell transplant. The receptor source for this set is a male patient under 10 years old who had a stem cell transplant for acute lymphoblastic leukemia, so the T cells may come from the graft donor.

This clonotype was seen repeatedly, ten times or more. The chain joins TRBV10-3 to TRBJ2-3; 11 bases line up with TRBD2. The CDR3 is made up of 14 amino acids. Germline CDR1 is ENHRY and CDR2 is SYGVKD. The V segment lost 6 bases and the J segment 3 bases; nucleotides outside the gene matches: 2. The CDR3 protein is CAISRLAGTDTQYF. Written as DNA, the CDR3 is TGTGCCATCAGCCGACTAGCGGGGACAGATACGCAGTATTTT.

The V gene is TRBV13, the J gene TRBJ1-3, with D unresolved. This CDR3 spans 15 amino acids. The germline CDR1 and CDR2 sequences are PRHDT and FYEKMQ (reference sequence). The V gene lost 4 bases and the J gene lost 3 bases, with 13 bases spanning the gap. CDR3 DNA sequence: TGTGCCAGCAGCTCGATGGCCCCGGGTGGAAACACCATATATTTT. Translation: CASSSMAPGGNTIYF.

The gene calls are TRBV5-1 and TRBJ2-2, with no clear D. Trimming took off 2 bases at V and 1 base at J, with 3 bases between the two ends. The germline V gene encodes CDR1 SGHRS and CDR2 YFSETQ. The CDR3 totals 13 residues. The CDR3 reads CASSFENTGELFF. The CDR3 bases are TGCGCCAGCAGCTTCGAGAACACCGGGGAGCTGTTTTTT.

V gene TRBV20-1 combines with J gene TRBJ2-3, with a tentative D call TRBD2 (6 bases). This CDR3 is built from 13 residues. The ends were cut back, 0 bases at V and 6 bases at J, with 10 bases in the middle. From germline, CDR1 is DFQATT and CDR2 SNEGSKA (reference sequence). DNA for the CDR3: TGCAGTGCTAGAGAACCCGGGAGTGATACGCAGTATTTT. This translates into CSAREPGSDTQYF.

This clonotype showed up just a few times. The rearrangement uses TRBV10-3 and TRBJ2-1, with 7 bases fitting TRBD2. CDR1 is ENHRY and CDR2 is SYGVKD in the germline V gene. The CDR3 extends over 14 amino acids. The J segment lost 0 bases and the V segment lost 11 bases, leaving 7 bases of the junction unmatched. CDR3 amino acids: CAHGAGNSYNEQFF. The CDR3 DNA is TGTGCCCACGGAGCGGGGAACTCCTACAATGAGCAGTTCTTC.

In its sample, this clonotype was seen many times. The chain couples TRBV5-1 to TRBJ1-1, with D perhaps TRBD1 (5 bases). The CDR3 is made up of 13 amino acids. Trimming cost V 2 bases and J 4 bases, with 9 bases left between them. Germline V gene data show CDR1 as SGHRS and CDR2 as YFSETQ. The CDR3 nucleotides are TGCGCCAGCAGCTTCCAGGGAGGCACTGAAGCTTTCTTT. This gives the protein CASSFQGGTEAFF.

The rearrangement uses TRBV20-1 and TRBJ2-2, with D perhaps matching TRBD1 or TRBD2 (5 bases each). The CDR3 extends over 15 amino acids. Germline values: CDR1 DFQATT, CDR2 SNEGSKA (reference sequence). Trimming pared 3 bases from V and 0 bases from J, leaving 11 bases between. CDR3 sequence: CSASRGPANTGELFF. CDR3 DNA: TGCAGTGCTAGTCGGGGCCCGGCGAACACCGGGGAGCTGTTTTTT.

This clonotype came up once. The chain combines TRBV25-1 with TRBJ2-5; unclear D gene. This CDR3 has 12 residues. The V end was cut by 6 bases, the J end by 9 bases, with 14 bases between. Germline CDR1 MGHDK, CDR2 SYGVNS. CDR3 amino acids: CASRGIRRSQYF. The CDR3 DNA follows: TGTGCCAGCAGAGGCATCCGGCGGTCCCAGTACTTC.

Ten or more counts support this clonotype. V usage is TRBV29-1 and J usage is TRBJ2-2; tentatively, D is TRBD1 or TRBD2 (6 bases each). Germline CDR1 and CDR2: SQVTM and ANQGSEA. V dropped 4 bases and J dropped 5 bases, with 14 bases sitting between them. The CDR3 runs to 14 residues. The CDR3 loop is CSVVTGARTGELFF. CDR3 sequence (DNA): TGCAGCGTTGTAACGGGGGCACGGACCGGGGAGCTGTTTTTT.

This clonotype was seen a few times. V and J are TRBV18 and TRBJ2-7; 10 nucleotides align to TRBD2. CDR3 size: 15 residues. Per the germline V gene, CDR1 is KGHSH and CDR2 is LQKENI. The trim removed 2 bases at V and 6 bases at J, leaving 7 bases unmatched. The CDR3 DNA reads TGTGCCAGCTCACCAACGCTAGCGGGAGATGGCGAGCAGTACTTC. This encodes CASSPTLAGDGEQYF.

There are many counts of this clonotype. The rearrangement links TRBV20-1 to TRBJ1-2; D unresolved. CDR3 length equals 13 residues. Per the germline V gene, CDR1 is DFQATT and CDR2 is SNEGSKA (reference sequence). Trimming removed 3 bases at V and 4 bases at J, with 12 bases between. This CDR3 is CSASEGRSYGYTF. For the CDR3, the DNA is TGCAGTGCTAGTGAGGGAAGAAGCTATGGCTACACCTTC.

This chain links TRBV25-1 with TRBJ2-5; D uncertain. This CDR3 region has 11 residues. V lost 10 bases, J lost 5 bases, and 11 bases lay in between. The V gene's germline CDR1 is MGHDK and CDR2 SYGVNS. The CDR3 loop reads CAIRLGETQYF. The CDR3 DNA is TGTGCCATCAGACTCGGTGAGACCCAGTACTTC.

The rearrangement uses TRBV7-8 and TRBJ1-1; 8 bases agree with TRBD1. The CDR3 spans 15 residues. V trimming: 3 bases; J trimming: 4 bases; junction bases outside the gene matches: 7. The V gene's germline CDR1 is SGHVS and CDR2 FQNEAQ. In DNA form, the CDR3 reads TGTGCCAGCAGCTTGAGGGTTACAGGGGGCACTGAAGCTTTCTTT. Translation gives CASSLRVTGGTEAFF.

The chain employs TRBV7-9 and TRBJ2-7, with D perhaps matching TRBD2 (5 bases). This CDR3 region has 11 residues. The germline V gene has CDR1 SEHNR and CDR2 FQNEAQ (reference sequence). The V end lost 4 bases, the J end lost 7 bases, and 8 bases lay between the germline ends. CDR3 DNA: TGTGCCAGCAGCTGGCGGGCGGAGCAGTACTTC. This translates into CASSWRAEQYF.

This clonotype was counted at least ten times. The rearrangement links TRBV30 to TRBJ1-1; no definite D call. CDR3 length equals 11 residues. Germline V lookup: CDR1 GTSNPN, CDR2 SVGIG (reference sequence). V lost 2 bases to trimming and J lost 7 bases, with 8 bases between them. The CDR3 reads CAWSPRVEAFF. The CDR3 region has the DNA TGTGCCTGGAGTCCTCGAGTTGAAGCTTTCTTT.

This clonotype was detected only a few times. The chain joins TRBV10-1 to TRBJ1-5; D might be TRBD1 (6 bases). The V end was cut by 4 bases, the J end by 4 bases, with 8 bases between. The germline gives CDR1 WNHNN, CDR2 SYGVQD (reference sequence). The CDR3 contains 13 residues. CDR3 DNA sequence: TGCGCCAGCAGTGGGGGGGCGAATCAGCCCCAGCATTTT. The encoded protein is CASSGGANQPQHF.

This clonotype was counted ten times or more. The chain uses TRBV10-3 and TRBJ2-5, with D perhaps matching TRBD2 (5 bases). The length of the CDR3 is 13 residues. V lost 7 bases to trimming and J lost 1 base, with 10 bases between them. Germline-derived CDR1 and CDR2 are ENHRY and SYGVKD. CDR3 sequence reads: CAITPGTQETQYF. Written as DNA, the CDR3 is TGTGCCATCACCCCGGGAACCCAAGAGACCCAGTACTTC.

In its sample, this clonotype is medium-sized (0.01 to 0.1%). J is TRBJ1-2 and V is TRBV5-1; no clear D. The CDR3 has 13 amino acids. Germline V CDR1 and CDR2: SGHRS, YFSETQ. Between the trimmed V and J ends, which lost 1 base and 4 bases, there was a span of 8 bases. The CDR3 loop is CASSLKNTYGYTF. The CDR3 DNA reads TGCGCCAGCAGCTTGAAGAACACCTATGGCTACACCTTC.

This sequence joins TRBV20-1 and TRBJ2-5; weak D call: TRBD1 (8 bases). CDR1 DFQATT and CDR2 SNEGSKA come from the germline V gene (reference sequence). CDR3 length: 17 amino acids. As DNA, the CDR3 is TGCTGCTTCTGGGGGCAGGGGGCGGGGGTTAGTCAAGAGACCCAGTACTTC. It is translated as CCFWGQGAGVSQETQYF.

The chain employs TRBV20-1 and TRBJ1-2, with D possibly TRBD1 on 5 matching bases. The CDR3 consists of 12 residues. Germline V gene lookup returns CDR1 DFQATT and CDR2 SNEGSKA (reference sequence). Trimming removed 5 bases from V and 3 bases from J, with 10 bases in between. The CDR3 sequence: CSAGRGDYGYTF. For the CDR3, the DNA is TGCAGTGCTGGCAGAGGGGACTATGGCTACACCTTC.

This clonotype was observed at least ten times. V gene TRBV7-2 combines with J gene TRBJ2-5, with D unclear. The ends were cut back, 6 bases at V and 4 bases at J, with 12 bases in the middle. Germline CDR1 is SGHTA and CDR2 is FQGNSA. This CDR3 is built from 13 residues. The CDR3 region has the DNA TGTGCCAGCAGGGACCCAGAGGTAGAGACCCAGTACTTC. Amino acids: CASRDPEVETQYF.

This clonotype was counted a few times. The chain links TRBV6-1 to TRBJ2-5; TRBD2 agrees at 7 bases. The CDR3 extends over 15 amino acids. Looked up from germline, CDR1 is MNHNS and CDR2 is SASEGT. The V segment lost 6 bases and the J segment 0 bases; nucleotides outside the gene matches: 7. CDR3 protein: CASSRGLGNQETQYF. The CDR3 DNA reads TGTGCCAGCAGCCGAGGACTAGGGAACCAAGAGACCCAGTACTTC.

This clonotype was counted only a few times. The J gene is TRBJ2-2, the V gene TRBV20-1; tentative D call: TRBD2 (6 bases). CDR3 length equals 15 residues. With 0 bases removed from V and 4 bases from J, the gap between germline ends came to 12 bases. Per germline, CDR1 DFQATT and CDR2 SNEGSKA (reference sequence). CDR3: CSARDLAGSTGELFF. The CDR3 nucleotides are TGCAGTGCTAGAGATTTGGCGGGAAGCACCGGGGAGCTGTTTTTT.

A few counts support this clonotype. The gene calls are TRBV4-1 and TRBJ2-1; D is unresolved. V was clipped by 1 base and J by 8 bases, with 9 bases between them. Germline CDR1 is MGHRA and CDR2 is YSYEKL. This CDR3 is 13 amino acids long. CDR3 in DNA: TGCGCCAGCAGCCAAGTCAACGGGTATGAGCAGTTCTTC. It translates to CASSQVNGYEQFF.

This chain connects TRBV12-3 or TRBV12-4 to TRBJ2-1; D gene uncertain. Trimming stripped 4 bases from V and 1 base from J, with 14 bases between. This CDR3 contains 16 residues. CDR3 sequence reads: CASSSPRSESYNEQFF. The DNA for the CDR3 is TGTGCCAGCAGTTCCCCTCGCTCCGAATCCTACAATGAGCAGTTCTTC.

This clonotype was detected only a few times. This sequence joins TRBV5-6 and TRBJ1-4; 9 nucleotides align to TRBD1. Germline CDR1 is SGHDT and CDR2 is YYEEEE. The CDR3 runs to 18 residues. After removal of 4 bases from V and 6 bases from J, the junction contained 16 bases not matched to a gene. This chain's CDR3 is CASSSLTGGRRVDEKLFF. In DNA, the CDR3 is TGTGCCAGCAGCAGCCTGACAGGGGGTAGACGGGTGGATGAAAAACTGTTTTTT.

This clonotype was picked up a small number of times. The chain couples TRBV5-1 to TRBJ2-3, with D possibly being TRBD1 (6 bases). Germline loops: CDR1 SGHRS, CDR2 YFSETQ. V was clipped by 1 base and J by 6 bases, with 12 bases between them. The CDR3 length is 14 residues. The CDR3 DNA sequence: TGCGCCAGCAGCTTGCCCACAGGGTCCGATACGCAGTATTTT. The encoded protein is CASSLPTGSDTQYF.

This clonotype was found a few times. V is TRBV7-3 and J is TRBJ2-1, with 9 bases fitting TRBD2. The germline gives CDR1 SGHTA, CDR2 FQGTGA. This CDR3 comprises 15 residues. With V trimmed by 1 base and J by 10 bases, 8 bases remained unmatched. The CDR3 DNA reads TGTGCCAGCAGCTTAAGTGGGACTAGCTTTGAGGAGCAGTTCTTC. Protein sequence: CASSLSGTSFEEQFF.

With regard to this clonotype: This may stem from a read error, because a much larger clone lies one nucleotide away. The final CDR3 position lacks the conserved phenylalanine or tryptophan, pointing to a likely read error. The chain couples TRBV20-1 to TRBJ2-7; 7 nucleotides match TRBD1. Germline V gene lookup returns CDR1 DFQATT and CDR2 SNEGSKA (reference sequence). V lost 0 bases to trimming and J lost 2 bases; unmatched junction nucleotides: 4. The CDR3 loop spans 14 amino acids. CDR3 DNA sequence: TGCAGTGCTAGAGATCCGAGGGGGCCCTACGAGCAGTACCTC. It encodes CSARDPRGPYEQYL.

The rearrangement uses TRBV28 and TRBJ1-1, with D tentatively TRBD1 (5 bases). The V gene lost 5 bases and the J gene lost 11 bases, with 12 bases spanning the gap. CDR1 and CDR2 from the germline V gene are MDHEN and SYDVKM. The length of the CDR3 is 11 residues. The CDR3 DNA is TGTGCCAGCAGTCAGTGGGGCTGGGCTTTCTTT. It yields the protein CASSQWGWAFF.

This chain links TRBV20-1 with TRBJ2-1; the match to TRBD1 covers 7 bases. The ends lost 6 bases at V and 0 bases at J; junction bases unmatched: 8. CDR1 is DFQATT, CDR2 SNEGSKA, per germline (reference sequence). This CDR3 has 15 amino acids. The CDR3 here is CSAEDRAFSYNEQFF. In nucleotides, the CDR3 is TGCAGTGCCGAAGACAGGGCCTTCTCCTACAATGAGCAGTTCTTC.

This clonotype has ten or more counts. This rearrangement joins TRBV12-3 or TRBV12-4 to TRBJ1-5; possible D gene TRBD1, 6 bases. The CDR3 has 17 amino acids. Trimming stripped 3 bases from V and 0 bases from J, with 15 bases between. The CDR3 is CASSFSVGQLSNQPQHF. CDR3 DNA sequence: TGTGCCAGCAGTTTTTCGGTCGGACAGCTTAGCAATCAGCCCCAGCATTTT.